The 12 T cell receptor beta chains presented below share a single source sample, sequenced in a study of T cells in Graves' hyperthyroidism and ophthalmopathy. Researchers amplified the TCR beta CDR3 regions from RNA transcripts. TCR CDR3 underwent first-round RT-PCR with the HTBI primer set. Each CDR3 protein is one row after TCRdb ran MiXCR on the multiplex PCR reads. In the table there are under 400,000 distinct CDR3 sequences, 15% to 20% of which are singletons. Specimen: blood. The source of these receptors is a woman aged 50 to 60 with Graves' hyperthyroidism.

This clonotype was observed at least ten times. The rearrangement joins TRBV2 to TRBJ2-3, with TRBD1 matching over 11 bases. The V gene end was trimmed by 4 bases and the J gene end by 7 bases; junction bases not matched to a gene: 4. The CDR3 length is 14 residues. CDR1 and CDR2 (germline): SNHLY, FYNNEI. The CDR3 coding sequence is TGTGCCAGCAGTGCGGACAGGGGGCAATATACGCAGTATTTT. It codes for CASSADRGQYTQYF.

The CDR3, as DNA: TGTGCCAGCAGCCCCCAGCGGGGGGTAACCACAGATACGCAGTATTTT. This encodes CASSPQRGVTTDTQYF. J is TRBJ2-3 and V is TRBV5-5; 9 bases map to TRBD2. V lost 4 bases, J lost 2 bases, and 8 bases stayed unmatched. CDR1 is SGHKS and CDR2 is YYEKEE in the germline V gene (reference sequence). This CDR3 has 16 amino acids. Complete variable domain (other parts from reference TRBV5-5 and TRBJ2-3): DAGVTQSPTHLIKTRGQQVTLRCSPISGHKSVSWYQQVLGQGPQFIFQYYEKEERGRGNFPDRFSARQFPNYSSELNVNALLLGDSALYLCASSPQRGVTTDTQYFGPGTRLTVL.

This clonotype was counted ten times or more. V and J are TRBV5-1 and TRBJ2-7; no definite D call. Trimming removed 0 bases from V and 4 bases from J, with 8 bases in between. This CDR3 has 13 amino acids. CDR1 is SGHRS, CDR2 YFSETQ, per germline. This CDR3 reads CASSLGLTYEQYF. In DNA form, the CDR3 reads TGCGCCAGCAGCTTGGGGCTAACTTACGAGCAGTACTTC. Supplemented by reference TRBV5-1 and TRBJ2-7, the full variable domain reads KAGVTQTPRYLIKTRGQQVTLSCSPISGHRSVSWYQQTPGQGLQFLFEYFSETQRNKGNFPGRFSGRQFSNSRSEMNVSTLELGDSALYLCASSLGLTYEQYFGPGTRLTVT.

This clonotype has a count of ten or more. This rearrangement joins TRBV5-1 to TRBJ2-3; 12 bases align to TRBD2. With 3 bases clipped from V and 6 bases from J, the junction kept 8 bases outside the gene matches. CDR1 SGHRS and CDR2 YFSETQ come from the germline V gene. The CDR3 has 16 amino acids. CDR3 sequence reads: CASSSATSGSRDTQYF. CDR3 sequence (DNA): TGCGCCAGCAGCTCTGCGACTAGCGGGAGCAGGGATACGCAGTATTTT.

V usage is TRBV9 and J usage is TRBJ2-3, with D maybe TRBD1 (5 bases). CDR1 and CDR2 (germline): SGDLS, YYNGEE. CDR3 length: 14 amino acids. The V end lost 3 bases, the J end lost 4 bases, and 12 bases lay between the germline ends. CDR3 in amino acids: CASSARQSADTQYF. Written as DNA, the CDR3 is TGTGCCAGCAGCGCCCGACAGTCGGCAGATACGCAGTATTTT.

The CDR3 DNA is TGTGCCAGCAGTTTGGGACAGGGAAGAGAGACCCAGTTCTTC. It translates to CASSLGQGRETQFF. The chain uses TRBV27 and TRBJ2-5; 9 bases fit TRBD1. Matching the DNA end better, TRBJ2-1 makes the J call doubtful. The CDR3 is 14 amino acids. Germline assignment: CDR1 MNHEY and CDR2 SMNVEV (reference sequence).

CDR3 coding DNA: TGCAGTGCTAGAGGCGCGACCAGGGGTTCACCCCTCCACTTT. Translating gives CSARGATRGSPLHF. V gene TRBV20-1 combines with J gene TRBJ1-6; TRBD1 might be the D (6 bases). Germline CDR1 and CDR2: DFQATT and SNEGSKA (reference sequence). Trimming cost V 1 base and J 9 bases, with 13 bases left between them. The CDR3 consists of 14 residues.

This clonotype showed up many times. The chain combines TRBV3-1 with TRBJ2-3; possible D gene TRBD2, 5 bases. The CDR3 totals 14 residues. Germline V gene sequence: CDR1 LGHDT, CDR2 YNNKEL (reference sequence). Trimming removed 4 bases from V and 3 bases from J, with 11 bases in between. CDR3 region: CASSRDLATDTQYF. CDR3 nucleotides: TGTGCCAGCAGCCGAGATTTAGCGACAGATACGCAGTATTTT.

The chain couples TRBV29-1 to TRBJ2-3; TRBD2 matches at 10 bases. The ends lost 1 base at V and 1 base at J; junction bases unmatched: 2. The V gene's germline CDR1 is SQVTM and CDR2 ANQGSEA. The CDR3 runs 15 residues. CDR3 sequence reads: CSVEVLAGGTDTQYF. In DNA form, the CDR3 reads TGCAGCGTTGAAGTCCTAGCGGGGGGCACAGATACGCAGTATTTT.

The chain is built from TRBV20-1 and TRBJ2-1, with D maybe TRBD1 (6 bases). Trimming pared 1 base from V and 7 bases from J, leaving 14 bases between. Germline V gives CDR1 DFQATT, CDR2 SNEGSKA (reference sequence). The CDR3 length is 14 residues. The CDR3 sequence is CSARVTRGGNEQFF. In DNA form, the CDR3 reads TGCAGTGCTAGAGTGACCAGGGGCGGGAATGAGCAGTTCTTC.

This chain connects TRBV29-1 to TRBJ1-3; TRBD1 agrees at 7 bases. CDR1 is SQVTM and CDR2 is ANQGSEA in the germline V gene. V shed 7 bases and J 0 bases; nucleotides not matched to a gene: 9. The CDR3 runs 15 residues. The CDR3 region has the DNA TGCAGCGCTAAGACAGGGACGATCTCTGGAAACACCATATATTTT. Amino acid sequence: CSAKTGTISGNTIYF.

This clonotype was observed at least ten times. V and J are TRBV7-9 and TRBJ2-5, with 7 bases matching TRBD2. In germline, CDR1 is SEHNR, CDR2 FQNEAQ (reference sequence). The J segment lost 5 bases and the V segment lost 2 bases, leaving 11 bases of the junction unmatched. The CDR3 runs to 16 residues. The DNA of the CDR3 is TGTGCCAGCAGCTTACTCGCGGGAGTCGGCCCGGAGACCCAGTACTTC. Protein product: CASSLLAGVGPETQYF.